This T cell receptor beta chain was captured by sequencing in a study of blood T cell repertoires in COVID-19 (TCRdb year 2020). At the level of the whole study: Samples covering the acute and convalescent phases of COVID-19 were provided by collaborators in the United States, Italy and Spain. The samples were drawn from two sources: the first 160 participants of the ongoing ImmuneRACE study, and about 1,300 subjects contributed by 6 global collaborators. Subjects who had been exposed to COVID-19, were actively infected with it, or had recovered from it provided the deeply sampled blood TCRbeta repertoires that made up the dataset. The material from the prospective study consisted of cDNA or gDNA derived from T cells, B-cell-depleted T cells, or PBMCs. The repertoires were released in a freely available public database meant as a resource for research on the immune response to SARS-CoV-2. Sample metadata almost always included a de-identified subject ID, COVID-19 status, age in years and sex. Where HLA class I and class II types were available, the types were taken from metadata supplied by the sample provider, not from assay-based typing. Study-wide conclusions, independent of this receptor: How much clinical and demographic metadata was included differed by source and by participant, and the metadata was provided uncurated.

Whole blood was collected in K2EDTA tubes by collaborating institutions according to the institutions' own protocols. Collaborator samples were shipped for TCRbeta analysis as frozen whole blood, isolated PBMCs, or DNA extracted from either sample type. Details on this clone: There is no known antigen for this receptor. Per-nucleotide qualities are absent, and no much larger clonotype sits a single base away.

CDR1 is given as MNHEY and CDR2 as SVGAGI, both from the germline V gene. Relative to germline, V is missing 8 bases and J is missing 7 bases, with 11 bases of the junction outside any gene match. The CDR3 covers 14 residues, taking in both the cysteine and the phenylalanine. Just CDR3 DNA is preserved here, 42 bases in frame from base 1. TCRbeta CDR3 regions were amplified from genomic DNA using the immunoSEQ Assay, a bias-controlled multiplex PCR. On the study's bioinformatics: Within the assay, amplification of reference gene primers was used to estimate how many nucleated cells each sample contained. Sequence reads were collapsed and filtered to measure the absolute abundance of every unique TCRbeta CDR3 rearrangement. For each sample, productive Simpson clonality was calculated by taking the square root of Simpson's diversity index across productive rearrangements. TCRdb obtained this table from immuneACCESS and retained in-frame rearrangements with V and J assigned. These tables miss some clones; where compared with another copy, unresolved V genes account for less than half of the shortfall, and the remainder is unexplained. Clonal size and the V and J genes are those of that table, whereas D and trimming came from the DNA. This sample lists some 99,000 clones; around 85% were detected once. About 10% of the sample is in the top ten clones.

Specimen: peripheral blood. The source is a woman of 80 years or more with acute or convalescent COVID-19. The rearranged segments are TRBV6-5 and TRBJ1-2; 9 central bases correspond to TRBD1. DNA sequence: TGTGCCAGCTTCCTAGGGGGACAGGGCGGTGGCTACACCTTC. Translated, this is CASFLGGQGGGYTF.